The present T cell receptor beta chain was sequenced within a study of blood T cell repertoires in COVID-19. Turning to the study itself: The analysed material was cDNA or gDNA that came from T cells, B-cell-depleted T cells, or PBMCs.

The length of the CDR3 is 17 residues. Germline V CDR1 and CDR2: SGHNT, YENEEA. V shed 5 bases and J 2 bases; nucleotides not matched to a gene: 8. One Seattle source followed patients from active infection through their disease course. The assay was immunoSEQ multiplex PCR, and TCRdb's table has in-frame clones only and misses some. Here the sample spans around 260,000 clones, 91% being singletons. Sequenced: peripheral blood. The V gene is TRBV11-3, the J gene TRBJ2-7; 14 nucleotides match TRBD2. The source is a person between 18 and 35 years old with COVID-19, enrolled during active disease. The CDR3 DNA reads TGTGCCAGCAGCCCCCCGACTAGCGGGAGGGCCCCCTACGAGCAGTACTTC. Its translation: CASSPPTSGRAPYEQYF.